Listed below are T cell receptor beta chains from one sample, sequenced in a study of T cells of healthy individuals. TCRdb fed the 5' RACE reads into MiXCR, producing one record per CDR3 protein. The sample has tens of thousands of distinct CDR3 sequences, around 15% seen once. Receptors originate from a human donor in good health. Each CDR3 is given with its conserved first and last residue. The D gene is left open where the match is weak. For some rows the clone size is stated as once, few or many, or as a class when expanded; others skip it.

few | . | TRBJ2-1 | TRBV20-1 | TGCAGTGCTAGAGCTAGGGTAGGGAATGAGCAGTTCTTC | CSARARVGNEQFF
. | TRBD2 | TRBJ2-7 | TRBV4-3 | TGCGCCAGCAGCCGGAGTAGCGGGTCCTCCTACGAGCAGTACTTC | CASSRSSGSSYEQYF
few | . | TRBJ2-3 | TRBV10-3 | TGTGCCATCAGTGGACCCGAGGTTTCGTTCGCCACAGATACGCAGTATTTT | CAISGPEVSFATDTQYF
many | . | TRBJ2-1 | TRBV20-1 | TGCAGTGTTAGAGGGGCATCCTCCTACAATGAGCAGTTCTTC | CSVRGASSYNEQFF
few | . | TRBJ2-7 | TRBV28 | TGTGCCAGCACCCCGGGGGTCTACTCCTACGAGCAGTACTTC | CASTPGVYSYEQYF
. | TRBD2 | TRBJ2-1 | TRBV27 | TGTGCCAGCAGTTCCGCCTCCGGGACTACTTACAATGAGCAGTTCTTC | CASSSASGTTYNEQFF
many | . | TRBJ2-1 | TRBV20-1 | TGCAGTGCCAGGGAGGACAATGAGCAGTTCTTC | CSAREDNEQFF
. | . | TRBJ2-1 | TRBV24-1 | TGTGCCACCAGTGATTCCACAGGGTCCCCCTACAATGAGCAGTTCTTC | CATSDSTGSPYNEQFF
medium-sized | . | TRBJ2-7 | TRBV20-1 | TGCAGTGCTACCCGGGACTTCTCCTACGAGCAGTACTTC | CSATRDFSYEQYF
few | TRBD2 | TRBJ2-3 | TRBV4-2 | TGTGCCAGCAGCCAAGGCGTAGCGGGAATAATCGGCACAGATACGCAGTATTTT | CASSQGVAGIIGTDTQYF
. | TRBD2 | TRBJ2-2 | TRBV5-1 | TGCGCCAGCAGCTTGGTGGGAGGGGAGAACACCGGGGAGCTGTTTTTT | CASSLVGGENTGELFF
. | . | TRBJ1-2 | TRBV6-5 | TGTGCCAGCAGTTCGACAGGTGTTTCCTATGGCTACAACTTC | CASSSTGVSYGYNF
. | . | TRBJ2-7 | TRBV10-3 | TGTGCCATCAGTGAGGAGCAGTACTTC | CAISEEQYF
. | TRBD1 | TRBJ1-2 | TRBV2 | TGTGCCAGCACCCCGGACAGGTTGAGCGGCTACACCTTC | CASTPDRLSGYTF
many | . | TRBJ1-1 | TRBV28 | TGTGCCAGCAGTTTATGGGGGGGGGCCGACACTGAAGCTTTCTTT | CASSLWGGADTEAFF
many | . | TRBJ2-2 | TRBV9 | TGTGCCAGCAGCGTAGTCTCCACCGGGGAGCTGTTTTTT | CASSVVSTGELFF